Listed below are T cell receptor beta chains from one sample, sequenced in a study of post-analysis software for immune sequencing data. In TCRdb, the PCR reads were re-called with MiXCR into one record per CDR3 protein. The profile shows 820,000 or so distinct CDR3 sequences, roughly 58% of them singletons. Sequenced material: blood. These TCRs come from a girl aged 5 to 17 with multiple sclerosis. The CDR3 runs from the conserved cysteine through the conserved F or W. The D gene is left open where the match is weak. Only part of the rows carry a size: once, few, many, or a class if the clone is expanded.

>TRBV4-1|TRBD2|TRBJ2-2|-
TGCGCCAGCAGCCAAGAGGGCGCGGGAGGTGGGGAGCTGTTTTTT
CASSQEGAGGGELFF
>TRBV10-3|-|TRBJ2-5|-
TGTGCCATCAGTGAGCCCGGTACACAAGAGACCCAGTACTTC
CAISEPGTQETQYF
>TRBV2|-|TRBJ2-5|-
TGTGCCAGCAGTGACCAGGGGTTAGGAGAGACCCAGTACTTC
CASSDQGLGETQYF
>TRBV20-1|-|TRBJ1-1|-
TGCAGTGCTAGAGATGAGGGGCGGGGAGCTTTCTTT
CSARDEGRGAFF
>TRBV7-2|TRBD1|TRBJ2-7|-
TGTGCCAGCAGCCCAATAGTAGGACAGGGTCAAACCCAGTACTTC
CASSPIVGQGQTQYF
>TRBV7-9|TRBD1|TRBJ1-2|-
TGTGCCAGCAGCTTAGACAGGGGTCACTATGGCTACACCTTC
CASSLDRGHYGYTF
>TRBV29-1|TRBD1|TRBJ2-5|few
TGCAGCGTTCTCAGGGGGCGAGAGACCCAGTACTTC
CSVLRGRETQYF
>TRBV7-9|TRBD1|TRBJ2-7|-
TGTGCCAGCAGCCGTGGGGGGACAGGGTTCGAGCAGTACTTC
CASSRGGTGFEQYF
>TRBV28|-|TRBJ2-3|-
TGTGCCAGCAGTTTACGCCGCTCCCGGATTAAACTCGCTAGCACAGATACGCAGTATTTT
CASSLRRSRIKLASTDTQYF
>TRBV20-1|TRBD2|TRBJ2-7|few
TGCAGTGCAACGGGACTAGCGGACTCCTACGAGCAGTACTTC
CSATGLADSYEQYF
>TRBV6-5|TRBD1|TRBJ1-2|-
TGTGCCAGCAGAACTGACAGGGGCGGATATGGCTACACCTTC
CASRTDRGGYGYTF